The 3 T cell receptor beta chains reported below all come from one sample, sequenced in a study of beta chain features in type 1 diabetes (dated by TCRdb to the late 2010s). These receptors lack a known antigen. Study-level results and caveats: Type 1 diabetes patients showed a moderate but significant shortening of TCRB CDR3 length in all four CD4+ subsets.

Library generation was performed with the immunoSEQ multiplex PCR assay. The entire isolated RNA was reverse transcribed using the High Capacity cDNA Reverse Transcription Kit, and thus expressed TCRB transcripts were sequenced. Drawn from immuneACCESS, this table holds only the in-frame rearrangements with V and J called that TCRdb kept. Clones are partly lost; checked studies trace under half to an unresolved V gene and leave the rest unexplained. The table for this sample lists some 280,000 clones; roughly an eighth of them were counted only once. In total, the top ten clones hold 0.017% of the sample. The sequenced sample consisted of naive CD4+ T cells from blood. The cell subset or site label, read with the paper, signifies: true naive CD4+ T cells. The source is a young man with type 1 diabetes.

The sample holds a few counts of this clone. The chain combines TRBV15 with TRBJ2-7; 9 bases match TRBD2. Germline CDR1 and CDR2: LNHNV and YYDKDF (reference sequence). The CDR3 is 16 amino acids. The J segment lost 0 bases and the V segment lost 5 bases, leaving 8 bases of the junction unmatched. CDR3 region: CATSDSGLANSYEQYF. DNA of the CDR3: TGTGCCACCAGCGATAGTGGACTAGCGAACTCCTACGAGCAGTACTTC.

This clone was counted only a few times. This chain joins TRBV5-6 and TRBJ1-4; no clear D gene. Trimming removed 4 bases from V and 3 bases from J, with 10 bases in between. The CDR3 runs 14 residues. CDR1 and CDR2 (germline): SGHDT, YYEEEE. The CDR3 spells CASSRGIANEKLFF. The CDR3 DNA reads TGTGCCAGCAGCCGGGGAATAGCTAATGAAAAACTGTTTTTT.

V and J are TRBV9 and TRBJ2-1, with D possibly matching TRBD2 (5 bases). Germline V gene lookup returns CDR1 SGDLS and CDR2 YYNGEE. CDR3 length: 15 amino acids. V lost 3 bases and J 1 base, leaving 11 bases between the germline ends. CDR3 sequence (DNA): TGTGCCAGCAGCGGAGCGGCGGGTTCCTACAATGAGCAGTTCTTC. Translated, it gives CASSGAAGSYNEQFF.